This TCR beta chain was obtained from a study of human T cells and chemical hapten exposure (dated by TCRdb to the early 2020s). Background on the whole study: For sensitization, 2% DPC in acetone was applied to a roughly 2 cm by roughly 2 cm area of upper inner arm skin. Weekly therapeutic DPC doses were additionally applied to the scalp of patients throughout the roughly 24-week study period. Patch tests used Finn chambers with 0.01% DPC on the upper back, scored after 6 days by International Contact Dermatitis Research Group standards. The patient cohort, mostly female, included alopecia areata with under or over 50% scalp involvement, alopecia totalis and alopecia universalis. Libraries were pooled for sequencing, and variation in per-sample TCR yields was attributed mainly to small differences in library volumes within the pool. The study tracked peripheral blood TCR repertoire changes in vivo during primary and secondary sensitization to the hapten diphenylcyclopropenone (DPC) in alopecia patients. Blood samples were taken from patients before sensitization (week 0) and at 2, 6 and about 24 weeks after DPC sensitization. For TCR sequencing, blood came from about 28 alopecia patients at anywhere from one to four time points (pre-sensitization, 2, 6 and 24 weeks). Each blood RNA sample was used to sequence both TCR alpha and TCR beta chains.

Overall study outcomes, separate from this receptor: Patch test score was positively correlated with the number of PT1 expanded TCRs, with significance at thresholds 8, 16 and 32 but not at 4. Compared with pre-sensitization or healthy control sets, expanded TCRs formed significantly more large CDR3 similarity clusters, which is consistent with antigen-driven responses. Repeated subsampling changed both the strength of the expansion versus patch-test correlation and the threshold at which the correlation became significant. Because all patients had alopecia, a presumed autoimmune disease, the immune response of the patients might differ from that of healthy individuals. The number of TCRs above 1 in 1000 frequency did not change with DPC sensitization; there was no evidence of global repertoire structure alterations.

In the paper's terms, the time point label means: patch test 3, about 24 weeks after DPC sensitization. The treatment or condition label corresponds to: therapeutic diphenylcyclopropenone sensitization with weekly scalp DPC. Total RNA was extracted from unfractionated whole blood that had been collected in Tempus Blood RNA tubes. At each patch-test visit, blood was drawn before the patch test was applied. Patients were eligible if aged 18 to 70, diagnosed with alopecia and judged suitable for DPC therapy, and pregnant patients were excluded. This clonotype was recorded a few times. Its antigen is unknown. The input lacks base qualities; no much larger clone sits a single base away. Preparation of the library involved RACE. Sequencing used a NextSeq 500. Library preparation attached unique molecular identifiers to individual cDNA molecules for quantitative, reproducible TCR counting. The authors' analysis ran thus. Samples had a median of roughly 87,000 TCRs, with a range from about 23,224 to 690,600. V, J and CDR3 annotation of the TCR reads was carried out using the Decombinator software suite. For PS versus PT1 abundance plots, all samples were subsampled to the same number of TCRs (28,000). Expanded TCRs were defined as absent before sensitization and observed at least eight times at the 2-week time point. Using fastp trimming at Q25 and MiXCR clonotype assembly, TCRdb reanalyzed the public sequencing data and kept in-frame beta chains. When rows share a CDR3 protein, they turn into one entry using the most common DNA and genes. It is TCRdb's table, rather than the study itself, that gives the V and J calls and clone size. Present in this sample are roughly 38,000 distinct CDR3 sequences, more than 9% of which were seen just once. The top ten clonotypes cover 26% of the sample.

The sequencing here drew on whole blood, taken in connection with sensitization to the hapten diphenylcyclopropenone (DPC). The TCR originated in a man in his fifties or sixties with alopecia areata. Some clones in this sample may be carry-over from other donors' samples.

DNA sequence: TGCAGCGCGGGGGAGAATTCACCCCTCCACTTT. Its translation is CSAGENSPLHF. This chain joins TRBV29-1 to TRBJ1-6; the D segment could be TRBD1, given 5 matching bases. Trimming costs V 7 bases and J 7 bases, and their ends lie 8 bases apart. There are 11 amino acids in the CDR3, from cysteine to phenylalanine inclusive. CDR3 DNA is the only sequence kept; it has 33 bases, read in frame from the first base. CDR1 and CDR2 are drawn from the germline V gene: SQVTM, ANQGSEA. Supplemented by the reference TRBV29-1 and TRBJ1-6 proteins around the CDR3, the complete variable domain is SAVISQKPSRDICQRGTSLTIQCQVDSQVTMMFWYRQQPGQSLTLIATANQGSEATYESGFVIDKFPISRPNLTFSTLTVSNMSPEDSSIYLCSAGENSPLHFGNGTRLTVT.